This TCR beta chain is drawn from a study of human versus mouse CDR3 diversity and MHC coevolution. Whole-study findings and limits: Among all groups, most of the three human donors showed least clonal inequality. By iCHAO1, human TCR beta clonotypes numbered 1.5 million to 2 million, the most.

Naive CD4 T cells, CD45RO-negative and CD62L-positive, were flow-sorted from PBMCs. Profiling relied on immunoSEQ multiplex PCR, and the TCRdb table lists in-frame clones only, not all of them. The sample has about 80,000 clones, around 93% seen once; the top ten hold approximately 1.5%. Per germline, CDR1 LGHNA and CDR2 YSLEER. V lost 0 bases, J lost 4 bases, and 2 bases stayed unmatched. CDR3 length: 15 residues. In regard to this clone: Its antigen is not known.

V and J are TRBV4-3 and TRBJ2-1; 8 nucleotides line up with TRBD2. The receptor was derived from a person aged 30-69 years in good health. Sequenced input: naive CD4+ T cells from blood. The subset is: CD45RO-negative CD62L-positive naive CD4 T cells. Written as DNA, the CDR3 is TGCGCCAGCAGCCAAGAGCGGGGGGTTTACAATGAGCAGTTCTTC. Protein sequence: CASSQERGVYNEQFF.